The present entry profiles one T cell receptor (beta chain) with its context. The antigen remains unidentified. The sample originates from a study of T cells after yellow fever vaccination. Whole-study results and caveats: Researchers noted that a small share of clonotypes showed up in both CD4 and CD8 compartments.

Trimming removed 5 bases from V and 4 bases from J, with 17 bases in between. This CDR3 contains 15 residues. Germline CDR1 and CDR2: SGHTA and FQGNSA. Generation of TCR cDNA used 5'RACE template switching (which added a universal primer site and UMIs). TCRdb re-derived calls from the 5' RACE reads in MiXCR, one entry per CDR3 protein. The sample lists roughly 340,000 distinct CDR3 sequences, 8% to 10% occurring once. The receptor was isolated from a man aged 18 to 30 who received the YFV17D yellow fever vaccine. The input for sequencing was PBMCs, taken on the day of the first yellow fever vaccination. The chain has TRBV7-2 and TRBJ1-1; D is unresolved. CDR3 amino acids: CASSLRTPTGTEAFF. The CDR3 bases are TGTGCCAGCAGCCTCAGGACCCCCACGGGCACTGAAGCTTTCTTT.